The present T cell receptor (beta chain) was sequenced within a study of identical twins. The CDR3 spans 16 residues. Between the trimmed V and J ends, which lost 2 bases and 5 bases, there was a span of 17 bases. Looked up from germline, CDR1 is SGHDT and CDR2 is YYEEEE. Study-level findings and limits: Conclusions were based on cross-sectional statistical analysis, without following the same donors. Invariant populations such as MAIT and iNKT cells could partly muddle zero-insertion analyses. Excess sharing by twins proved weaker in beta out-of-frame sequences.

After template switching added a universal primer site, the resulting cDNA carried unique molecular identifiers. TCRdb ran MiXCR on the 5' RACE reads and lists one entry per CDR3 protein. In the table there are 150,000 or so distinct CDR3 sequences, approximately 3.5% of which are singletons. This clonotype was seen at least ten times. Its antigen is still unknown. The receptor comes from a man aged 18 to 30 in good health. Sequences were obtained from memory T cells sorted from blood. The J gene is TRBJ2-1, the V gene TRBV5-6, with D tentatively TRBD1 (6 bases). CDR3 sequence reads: CASSFRVLGADNEQFF. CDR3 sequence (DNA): TGTGCCAGCAGCTTCAGGGTTCTGGGGGCTGACAATGAGCAGTTCTTC.